This T cell receptor (beta chain) was captured by sequencing in a study of T cell changes during pregnancy in multiple sclerosis. With V trimmed by 3 bases and J by 9 bases, 6 bases remained unmatched. Germline loops: CDR1 LNHDA, CDR2 SQIVND (reference sequence). This CDR3 region has 14 residues. Clones were sequenced by immunoSEQ multiplex PCR, and TCRdb holds only the in-frame ones, with some missing. The repertoire holds some 100,000 clones, with 94% as singletons. The starting material was peripheral blood, obtained before pregnancy. The chain employs TRBV19 and TRBJ2-1; TRBD2 agrees at 9 bases. This receptor was taken from a female donor with multiple sclerosis, enrolled in a pregnancy study. CDR3 DNA sequence: TGTGCCAGTAGTATTGCGGGAGGGCCTACTGAGCAGTTCTTC. This gives the protein CASSIAGGPTEQFF. The full variable domain, with the rest looked up from reference TRBV19 and TRBJ2-1, is DGGITQSPKYLFRKEGQNVTLSCEQNLNHDAMYWYRQDPGQGLRLIYYSQIVNDFQKGDIAEGYSVSREKKESFPLTVTSAQKNPTAFYLCASSIAGGPTEQFFGPGTRLTVL.